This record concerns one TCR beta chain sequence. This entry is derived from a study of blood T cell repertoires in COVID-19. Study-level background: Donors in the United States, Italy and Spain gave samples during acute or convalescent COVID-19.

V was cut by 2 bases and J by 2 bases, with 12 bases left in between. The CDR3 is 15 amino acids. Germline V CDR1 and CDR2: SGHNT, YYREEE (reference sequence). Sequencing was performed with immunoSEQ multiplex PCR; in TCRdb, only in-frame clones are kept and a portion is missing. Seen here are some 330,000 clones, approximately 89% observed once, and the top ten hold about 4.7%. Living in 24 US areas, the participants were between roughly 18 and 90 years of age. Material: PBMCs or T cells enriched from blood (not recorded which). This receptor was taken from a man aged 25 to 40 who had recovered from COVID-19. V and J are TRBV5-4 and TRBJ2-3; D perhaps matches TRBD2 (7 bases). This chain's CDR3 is CASSFRGANTDTQYF. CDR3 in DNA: TGTGCCAGCAGCTTCCGGGGGGCTAACACAGATACGCAGTATTTT.